Listed below are T cell receptor beta chains from one sample, sequenced in a study of blood T cell repertoires in COVID-19. Assay used: immunoSEQ multiplex PCR; TCRdb lists only in-frame clones, some missing. The data show about 370,000 clones, about 90% seen once. Sequencing was carried out using peripheral blood. These TCRs come from a young woman with COVID-19, enrolled during active disease. CDR3s include the opening cysteine and the closing phenylalanine or tryptophan. D genes are given only for firm matches. Clone size, where shown, is once, few, many, or a class for clones that have expanded.

len	v_gene	j_gene	abundance	d_gene	CDR3nt	CDR3aa
16	TRBV19	TRBJ2-7	.	TRBD2	TGTGCCAGTAGTCCCCGGACTAGCGGAAATCACTACGAGCAGTACTTC	CASSPRTSGNHYEQYF
14	TRBV4-3	TRBJ2-3	.	TRBD1	TGCGCCAGCAGCCGGGACAGACGACCAGATACGCAGTATTTT	CASSRDRRPDTQYF
15	TRBV6-1	TRBJ2-3	.	.	TGTGCCAGCAGTGAAATGGCCCAGTACACAGATACGCAGTATTTT	CASSEMAQYTDTQYF
11	TRBV6-2/TRBV6-3	TRBJ2-1	.	.	TGTGCCAGCAGCCCCCCCGGTGAGCAGTTCTTC	CASSPPGEQFF
10	TRBV29-1	TRBJ2-1	.	.	TGCAGCGTGCGGGCCGATGAGCAGTTCTTC	CSVRADEQFF
12	TRBV28	TRBJ1-1	once	.	TGTGCCAGCTGTCTTTTGAACACTGAAGCTTTCTTT	CASCLLNTEAFF
13	TRBV19	TRBJ2-7	.	.	TGTGCCAGTGGCGGGGACAGATTCGACGAGCAGTACTTC	CASGGDRFDEQYF
16	TRBV7-2	TRBJ1-2	once	.	TGTGCCAGCAGCTTAGCAGGTCCGGGCGGGGGCTTTGGCTACACCTTC	CASSLAGPGGGFGYTF
13	TRBV2	TRBJ1-1	.	TRBD1	TGTGCCAGCGGGGACAGGTTGAACACTGAAGCTTTCTTT	CASGDRLNTEAFF
13	TRBV14	TRBJ1-1	.	.	TGTGCCAGCAGCCCTCAGATTGGCACTGAAGCTTTCTTT	CASSPQIGTEAFF
16	TRBV7-2	TRBJ2-3	.	.	TGTGCCAGCAGCTTAGTAGGCTTTAGCCACACAGATACGCAGTATTTT	CASSLVGFSHTDTQYF
13	TRBV27	TRBJ1-5	.	.	TGTGCCAGCAGTTTAAGCCGGTCACAGCCCCAGCATTTT	CASSLSRSQPQHF
19	TRBV18	TRBJ2-5	.	.	TGTGCCAGCTCACCACGTCGGTGGGAGCAGGTCGCGTTCGGGGAGACCCAGTACTTC	CASSPRRWEQVAFGETQYF
18	TRBV6-2/TRBV6-3	TRBJ1-5	once	TRBD1	TGTGCCAGCAGTCGTACTCCGGGACAGGGGGCGAGATGGCAGCCCCAGCATTTT	CASSRTPGQGARWQPQHF
16	TRBV12-5	TRBJ2-1	.	TRBD2	TGTGCTAGTGGTTTGGTACTAAGCGGGAGGATCGAGGAGCAGTTCTTC	CASGLVLSGRIEEQFF
16	TRBV4-1	TRBJ1-4	.	TRBD1	TGCGCCAGCAGCCAAGACCAGGGGGCGACTAATGAAAAACTGTTTTTT	CASSQDQGATNEKLFF
14	TRBV19	TRBJ2-1	.	TRBD2	TGTGCCAGTAGTATCCTAGCGGGTTACAATGAGCAGTTCTTC	CASSILAGYNEQFF
16	TRBV7-2	TRBJ1-4	.	.	TGTGCCAGCAGCTTAGTGGCAGGGTCCAGTAATGAAAAACTGTTTTTT	CASSLVAGSSNEKLFF
16	TRBV10-3	TRBJ1-1	.	TRBD1	TGTGCCATCAGTGTTAAAGACAGGGGAGGACATACTGAAGCTTTCTTT	CAISVKDRGGHTEAFF
14	TRBV15	TRBJ2-5	.	TRBD2	TGTGCCACCAGCAGAACAGCGGGAGAAGAGACCCAGTACTTC	CATSRTAGEETQYF
17	TRBV6-2/TRBV6-3	TRBJ2-2	.	TRBD2	TGTGCCAGCAGTTTCGGACTAGCGGGAGCTGGTGGCGGGGAGCTGTTTTTT	CASSFGLAGAGGGELFF
15	TRBV5-4	TRBJ2-1	.	TRBD2	TGTGCCAGCCATTCGGGAGGGCAGTGGATCGCTGAGCAGTTCTTC	CASHSGGQWIAEQFF
12	TRBV7-9	TRBJ2-2	.	TRBD1	TGTGCCAGCAGCTTCGGACAGGGTGGGCTGTTTTTT	CASSFGQGGLFF
16	TRBV24-1	TRBJ2-1	.	TRBD2	TGTGCCACCAGTGATGGACTGGCGGGAGGGGGTAATGAGCAGTTCTTC	CATSDGLAGGGNEQFF
13	TRBV27	TRBJ1-1	.	.	TGTGCCAGCAGTTCCTCGGTGAACACTGAAGCTTTCTTT	CASSSSVNTEAFF
12	TRBV6-6	TRBJ2-1	once	.	TGTGCCAGCAGTTACTCCGACAGCCCGGGGTTCTTC	CASSYSDSPGFF
17	TRBV28	TRBJ1-2	.	.	TGTGCCAGCAGTTTATCGGGCGAGGGCAGGGGAAGCGGTGGCTACACCTTC	CASSLSGEGRGSGGYTF
15	TRBV9	TRBJ1-2	.	.	TGTGCCAGCAGCCGACCCGACACCCAAAACTATGGCTACACCTTC	CASSRPDTQNYGYTF
14	TRBV6-5	TRBJ2-3	once	TRBD2	TGTGCCAGCAGTCCGCGGGGACTAGTGGATACGCAGTATTTT	CASSPRGLVDTQYF
15	TRBV28	TRBJ1-6	.	.	TGTGCCAGCAGTGCAAGGGGGGGGAGAAATTCACCCCTCCACTTT	CASSARGGRNSPLHF
15	TRBV19	TRBJ1-5	.	TRBD1	TGTGCCAGTGGACAGGAGCGGAGAGGCAATCAGCCCCAGCATTTT	CASGQERRGNQPQHF
15	TRBV19	TRBJ2-7	.	.	TGTGCCAGTAGCCACGGACATAGATCATCCTACGAGCAGTACTTC	CASSHGHRSSYEQYF
13	TRBV11-2	TRBJ2-2	once	.	TGTGCCAGCAGCTTCCGGGACACCGGGGAGCTGTTTTTT	CASSFRDTGELFF
15	TRBV28	TRBJ2-1	.	TRBD2	TGTGCCAGCATCCACCGGCGGGGGGGGTACAATGAGCAGTTCTTC	CASIHRRGGYNEQFF
16	TRBV28	TRBJ2-7	.	.	TGTGCCAGCAGTTTGATGGACATGAAGAGCTCCTACGAGCAGTACTTC	CASSLMDMKSSYEQYF
12	TRBV12-3/TRBV12-4	TRBJ2-5	.	TRBD2	TGTGCCAGCAGTTTGGTCGGGGGGTCCCAGTACTTC	CASSLVGGSQYF
14	TRBV4-3	TRBJ2-2	.	.	TGCGCCAGCAGCCAAGAGTCAGGGGCCGGGGAGCTGTTTTTT	CASSQESGAGELFF
14	TRBV27	TRBJ1-5	.	TRBD1	TGTGCCAGCAGTTTAGGGACAGTCAATCAGCCCCAGCATTTT	CASSLGTVNQPQHF
17	TRBV5-1	TRBJ2-5	.	TRBD2	TGCGCCAGCAGCAGAGCTCGGCTTCGGGAGGCAGGGGAGACCCAGTACTTC	CASSRARLREAGETQYF
14	TRBV9	TRBJ1-6	.	.	TGTGCCAGCAGCGGACAGAGTTATAATTCACCCCTCCACTTT	CASSGQSYNSPLHF
15	TRBV2	TRBJ1-5	once	.	TGTGCCAGCAGTCTCGACTACAGGGAGAATCAGCCCCAGCATTTT	CASSLDYRENQPQHF
14	TRBV9	TRBJ2-1	.	TRBD2	TGTGCCAGCAACCGGGGGGGCGAGTTAGGTGAGCAGTTCTTC	CASNRGGELGEQFF